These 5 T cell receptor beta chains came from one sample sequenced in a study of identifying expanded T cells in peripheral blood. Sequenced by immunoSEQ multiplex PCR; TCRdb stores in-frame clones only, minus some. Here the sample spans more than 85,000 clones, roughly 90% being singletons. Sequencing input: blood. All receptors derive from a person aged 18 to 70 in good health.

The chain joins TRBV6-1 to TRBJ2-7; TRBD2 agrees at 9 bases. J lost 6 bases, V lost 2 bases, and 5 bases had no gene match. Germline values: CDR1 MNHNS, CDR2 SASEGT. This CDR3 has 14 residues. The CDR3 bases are TGTGCCAGCAGTGAACGGCGGGGGGGAAGCGAGCAGTACTTC. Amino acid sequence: CASSERRGGSEQYF.

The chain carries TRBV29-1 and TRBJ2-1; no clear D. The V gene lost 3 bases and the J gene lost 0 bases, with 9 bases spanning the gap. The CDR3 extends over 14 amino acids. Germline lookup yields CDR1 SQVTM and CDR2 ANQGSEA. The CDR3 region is CSVDKISSYNEQFF. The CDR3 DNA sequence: TGCAGCGTTGACAAAATAAGCTCCTACAATGAGCAGTTCTTC.

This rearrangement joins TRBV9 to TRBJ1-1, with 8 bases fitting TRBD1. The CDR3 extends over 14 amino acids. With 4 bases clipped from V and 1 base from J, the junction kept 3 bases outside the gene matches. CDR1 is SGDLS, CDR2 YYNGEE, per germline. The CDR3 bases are TGTGCCAGCAGCAGGGGACAGGAGAACACTGAAGCTTTCTTT. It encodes CASSRGQENTEAFF.

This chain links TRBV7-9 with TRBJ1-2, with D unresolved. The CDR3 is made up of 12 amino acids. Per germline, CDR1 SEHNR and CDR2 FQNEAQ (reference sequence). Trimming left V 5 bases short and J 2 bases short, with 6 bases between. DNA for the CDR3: TGTGCCAGCAGCCTAAAAAACTATGGCTACACCTTC. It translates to CASSLKNYGYTF.

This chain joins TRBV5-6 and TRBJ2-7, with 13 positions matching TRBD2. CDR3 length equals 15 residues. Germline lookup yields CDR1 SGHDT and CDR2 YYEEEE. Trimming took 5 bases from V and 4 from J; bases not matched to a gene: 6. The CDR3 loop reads CASSLTSGGLYEQYF. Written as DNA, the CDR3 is TGTGCCAGCAGTCTGACTAGCGGGGGGCTATACGAGCAGTACTTC. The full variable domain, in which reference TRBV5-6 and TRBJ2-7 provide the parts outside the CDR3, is DAGVTQSPTHLIKTRGQQVTLRCSPKSGHDTVSWYQQALGQGPQFIFQYYEEEERQRGNFPDRFSGHQFPNYSSELNVNALLLGDSALYLCASSLTSGGLYEQYFGPGTRLTVT.